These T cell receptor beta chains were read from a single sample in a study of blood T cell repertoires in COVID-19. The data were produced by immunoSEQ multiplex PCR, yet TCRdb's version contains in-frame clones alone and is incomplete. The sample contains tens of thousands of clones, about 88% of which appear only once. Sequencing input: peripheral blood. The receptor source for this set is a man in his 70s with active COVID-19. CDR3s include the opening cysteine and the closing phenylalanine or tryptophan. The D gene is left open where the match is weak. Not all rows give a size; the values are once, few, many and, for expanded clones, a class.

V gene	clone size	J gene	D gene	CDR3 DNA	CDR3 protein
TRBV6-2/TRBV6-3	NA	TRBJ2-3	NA	TGTGCCAGCAGTTACTCCCTCGGTGGAGGAGATACGCAGTATTTT	CASSYSLGGGDTQYF
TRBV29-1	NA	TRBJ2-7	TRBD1	TGCAGCGTTGGCCAAGGGGGACAGAGCTACGAGCAGTACTTC	CSVGQGGQSYEQYF
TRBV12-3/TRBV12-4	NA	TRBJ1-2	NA	TGTGCCAGCAGCAGTGCAGGCCAGGGGGGCTACACCTTC	CASSSAGQGGYTF
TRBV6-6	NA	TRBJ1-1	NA	TGTGCCAGCGAGGAGGGTAACACTGAAGCTTTCTTT	CASEEGNTEAFF
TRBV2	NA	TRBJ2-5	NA	TGTGCCAGCAGAGGACAGTTACAAGAGACCCAGTACTTC	CASRGQLQETQYF
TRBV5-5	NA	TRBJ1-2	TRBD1	TGTGCCAGCAGCGTTACAGGGGACTATGGCTACACCTTC	CASSVTGDYGYTF
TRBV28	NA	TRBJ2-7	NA	TGTGCCAGCAGTTCGTGGCTCGCCCGTTCGGGGCAGTACTTC	CASSSWLARSGQYF
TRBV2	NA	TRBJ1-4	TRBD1	TGTGCCAGCAGTGAAGGGGGACAGAGTTTTAATGAAAAACTGTTTTTT	CASSEGGQSFNEKLFF
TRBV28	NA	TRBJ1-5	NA	TGTGCCAGCAGTTTTGGTGAACAGGGCCCATATAGCAATCAGCCCCAGCATTTT	CASSFGEQGPYSNQPQHF
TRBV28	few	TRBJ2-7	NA	TGTGCCAGCAGTTCAGACTCACGGAGGTCCTACGAGCAGTACTTC	CASSSDSRRSYEQYF
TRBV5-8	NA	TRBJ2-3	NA	TGTGCCAGCAGCCAAGGACGGGGGATCGGCACAGATACGCAGTATTTT	CASSQGRGIGTDTQYF
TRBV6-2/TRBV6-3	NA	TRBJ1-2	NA	TGTGCCAGCAGTTATGCAGGGATTGGCTACACCTTC	CASSYAGIGYTF
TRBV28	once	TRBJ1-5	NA	TGTGCCAGCCACCTGGGGGGGTTCAATCAGCCCCAGCATTTT	CASHLGGFNQPQHF
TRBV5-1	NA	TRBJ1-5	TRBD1	TGCGCCAGCAGCCCTCTTCCTCCGGGACAGGGGTCCAATCAGCCCCAGCATTTT	CASSPLPPGQGSNQPQHF
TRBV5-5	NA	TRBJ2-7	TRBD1	TGTGCCAGCAGCTTGTTCATAGGTAACAGGGGCAACTACGAGCAGTACTTC	CASSLFIGNRGNYEQYF
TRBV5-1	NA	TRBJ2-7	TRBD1	TGCGCCAGCAGCTTCGGACAGGCGACCTACGAGCAGTACTTC	CASSFGQATYEQYF